This T cell receptor beta chain is drawn from a study of OX40 agonist ivuxolimab in advanced cancers. The wider study: Aged roughly 23 to 80 with a mean of 60 years, they were under 85% male. Partial responses were recorded for three patients, including one with hepatocellular carcinoma and two with cutaneous melanoma.

Regarding the study as a whole: Antigen targets of the expanded peripheral T cells went undetermined.

With regard to this clone: Its cognate antigen is unknown.

The length of the CDR3 is 15 residues. Germline loops: CDR1 MNHEY, CDR2 SVGAGI. Losses at the gene ends were 5 bases for V and 0 bases for J; bases not matched to a gene: 3. Data came from immunoSEQ multiplex PCR; TCRdb stores just in-frame clones and leaves some out. The table includes fewer than 30,000 clones, 81% detected once. The input for sequencing was CD4+ or CD8+ T cells sorted from blood, taken in a trial of the OX40 agonist ivuxolimab. The gene calls are TRBV6-5 and TRBJ2-3, with 9 bases that match TRBD1. This TCR derives from an adult with an advanced solid tumor such as melanoma, head and neck, liver or kidney cancer. This CDR3 reads CASSRTGASTDTQYF. CDR3 sequence (DNA): TGTGCCAGCAGTCGGACAGGGGCTAGCACAGATACGCAGTATTTT.